The clone carrying this T cell receptor beta chain was seen repeatedly, ten times or more. These data come from a study of T cells after yellow fever vaccination. The trim removed 1 base at V and 8 bases at J, leaving 4 bases unmatched. This CDR3 has 13 residues. Germline CDR1 is DFQATT and CDR2 is SNEGSKA (reference sequence). TCRdb re-derived calls from the 5' RACE reads in MiXCR, one entry per CDR3 protein. This table has approximately 610,000 distinct CDR3 sequences, roughly 17% appearing once. The specimen was PBMCs, collected less than 6 days after the first yellow fever vaccination. V and J are TRBV20-1 and TRBJ2-1, with TRBD2 matching over 8 bases. The TCR originated in a young man who received the YFV17D yellow fever vaccine. The CDR3 spells CSARGTSGDEQFF. In DNA, the CDR3 is TGCAGTGCTAGAGGAACTAGCGGTGATGAGCAGTTCTTC.